The clone carrying this T cell receptor beta chain showed up many times. The sample comes from a study of blood T cells in healthy people across ages. Trimming removed 0 bases from V and 2 bases from J, with 13 bases in between. Germline CDR1 DFQATT, CDR2 SNEGSKA (reference sequence). The CDR3 has 15 amino acids. With a J-beta primer mix and a sample-barcoded 5' primer, a second PCR ran roughly 6 to 11 cycles. TCRdb independently ran MiXCR on the 5' RACE reads; one entry per CDR3 protein. The sample comprises about 640,000 distinct CDR3 sequences, under 30% of which are singletons, and about a sixth rests with the top ten.

The sequencing input was blood. The source of this sequence is an elderly woman in good health. J is TRBJ2-5 and V is TRBV20-1, with D perhaps matching TRBD1 (5 bases). CDR3 sequence (DNA): TGCAGTGCTAGAGATTTCGACAAGGGGCAAGAGACCCAGTACTTC. It translates to CSARDFDKGQETQYF.